Listed here are 17 T cell receptor beta chains from one sample, sequenced in a study of blood T cells in healthy people across ages. The second PCR ran roughly 6 to 12 cycles with a sample-barcoded 5' primer and J-beta primers. TCRdb ran MiXCR on the 5' RACE reads and lists one entry per CDR3 protein. The sample carries approximately 960,000 distinct CDR3 sequences, 25% to 30% recorded once. These data also formed part of another study, on T cells of mothers and their children.

Input material: blood. Receptor source: a middle-aged woman in good health.

Notes on this clonotype: An end of the junction differs from the germline gene, which may be a read error. This sequence joins TRBV6-2 or TRBV6-3 and TRBJ1-2; the match to TRBD1 covers 7 bases. Per germline, CDR1 MNHEY and CDR2 SVGEGT. The CDR3 totals 13 residues. This CDR3 is CASRYDTGDGCTF. The CDR3 DNA reads TGTGCCAGCAGGTATGACACAGGGGATGGCTGCACCTTC.

This clonotype has more than one count but fewer than ten. The chain is built from TRBV12-3 or TRBV12-4 and TRBJ1-1, with 11 bases fitting TRBD1. With V trimmed by 4 bases and J by 4 bases, 5 bases remained unmatched. The CDR3 extends over 15 amino acids. The CDR3 nucleotides read TGTGCCAGCAGTTACAGGGGGACAGGGGGCACTGAAGCTTTCTTT. Its translation: CASSYRGTGGTEAFF.

The table lists this clonotype with many counts. The J gene is TRBJ2-7, the V gene TRBV5-1; no clear D gene. Trimming took 0 bases from V and 3 from J, leaving 10 bases between them. Germline V lookup: CDR1 SGHRS, CDR2 YFSETQ. The CDR3 is 14 amino acids. The CDR3 sequence is CASSLVSSDYEQYF. The CDR3 DNA is TGCGCCAGCAGCTTGGTCAGTTCGGACTACGAGCAGTACTTC. The full variable domain, completed using reference TRBV5-1 and TRBJ2-7, is KAGVTQTPRYLIKTRGQQVTLSCSPISGHRSVSWYQQTPGQGLQFLFEYFSETQRNKGNFPGRFSGRQFSNSRSEMNVSTLELGDSALYLCASSLVSSDYEQYFGPGTRLTVT.

This clonotype occurred many times. One end of the junction is discordant with germline, which a read error may explain. The chain combines TRBV11-2 with TRBJ2-7, with D unresolved. Looked up from germline, CDR1 is SGHAT and CDR2 is FQNNGV. The CDR3 runs 11 residues. In DNA, the CDR3 is TGCGCCAGCAGCTTCGGCGTAGAGCAGTACTTC. Translated: CASSFGVEQYF.

This clonotype was observed many times. This rearrangement joins TRBV24-1 to TRBJ1-2; maybe TRBD1 (5 bases). The germline V gene encodes CDR1 KGHDR and CDR2 SFDVKD. The CDR3 contains 15 residues. V lost 5 bases and J 4 bases, leaving 16 bases between the germline ends. The CDR3 region is CATSGIYGGIYGYTF. The CDR3 DNA reads TGTGCCACCAGTGGGATCTACGGGGGGATCTATGGCTACACCTTC.

This clonotype was detected many times. The gene calls are TRBV19 and TRBJ1-2; D is uncertain. The CDR3 contains 14 residues. Germline V gives CDR1 LNHDA, CDR2 SQIVND (reference sequence). V lost 7 bases, J lost 4 bases, and 16 bases lay in between. CDR3 in amino acids: CASTPVTEFYGYTF. CDR3 sequence (DNA): TGTGCCAGTACCCCCGTGACGGAATTCTATGGCTACACCTTC.

For this clonotype: Just one base apart from a much larger clone, this may be a read error. The rearrangement uses TRBV27 and TRBJ2-5; 10 bases are shared with TRBD1. Germline V gene sequence: CDR1 MNHEY, CDR2 SMNVEV (reference sequence). The CDR3 spans 14 residues. The CDR3 spells CASSFGTGEETRYF. The CDR3 DNA follows: TGTGCCAGCAGTTTCGGGACAGGGGAAGAGACCCGGTACTTC.

The rearrangement links TRBV30 to TRBJ2-3, with a possible D match to TRBD2 (7 bases). Germline lookup yields CDR1 GTSNPN and CDR2 SVGIG (reference sequence). Trimming left V 3 bases short and J 3 bases short, with 16 bases between. CDR3 length equals 15 residues. CDR3 amino acids: CAWSPGGRWTDTQYF. The CDR3, as DNA: TGTGCCTGGAGCCCGGGGGGCCGTTGGACAGATACGCAGTATTTT.

The chain recombines TRBV29-1 with TRBJ1-2, with 8 bases identical to TRBD1. Germline V gene data show CDR1 as SQVTM and CDR2 as ANQGSEA. The CDR3 length is 13 residues. The junction had 5 bases not matched to a gene; V was cut back by 4 bases and J by 4 bases. As DNA, the CDR3 is TGCAGCGTTGCGACAGGGGAGGGCTATGGCTACACCTTC. It is translated as CSVATGEGYGYTF.

The chain combines TRBV28 with TRBJ1-1; TRBD1 matches 10 bases. This CDR3 has 15 amino acids. Germline trimming cut 6 bases from V and 6 bases from J; bases unmatched to any gene: 10. The germline gives CDR1 MDHEN, CDR2 SYDVKM. The CDR3 here is CASRRRQGAGAEAFF. As DNA, the CDR3 is TGTGCCAGCAGGAGAAGACAGGGGGCCGGGGCTGAAGCTTTCTTT.

This clonotype came up many times. The rearrangement uses TRBV29-1 and TRBJ2-1; TRBD2 aligns across 8 bases. CDR1 SQVTM and CDR2 ANQGSEA come from the germline V gene. Losses at the gene ends were 3 bases for V and 8 bases for J; bases not matched to a gene: 9. CDR3 size: 14 residues. In nucleotides, the CDR3 is TGCAGCGTTGACCGGGGGGGCCGGGGTTATGAGCAGTTCTTC. This gives the protein CSVDRGGRGYEQFF.

This clonotype was found many times. The V call is TRBV6-6, the J call TRBJ2-1; no clear D gene. Trimming took off 0 bases at V and 10 bases at J, with 7 bases between the two ends. CDR3 length: 12 amino acids. The germline CDR1 and CDR2 sequences are MNHNY and SVGAGI (reference sequence). The CDR3 spells CASSYSYYEQFF. Written as DNA, the CDR3 is TGTGCCAGCAGTTACTCTTATTACGAGCAGTTCTTC.

This clonotype appeared many times. This sequence joins TRBV7-2 and TRBJ2-7, with 7 bases identical to TRBD1. This CDR3 has 16 residues. J lost 2 bases, V lost 5 bases, and 12 bases had no gene match. CDR1 is SGHTA and CDR2 is FQGNSA in the germline V gene. CDR3: CASSHPNAGTAYEQYF. In DNA, the CDR3 is TGTGCCAGCAGCCACCCAAATGCCGGGACAGCCTACGAGCAGTACTTC.

The CDR3 spells CASSPSGDNADTQYF. The CDR3 region has the DNA TGTGCCAGCAGCCCTAGCGGGGATAACGCAGATACGCAGTATTTT. The genes are TRBV7-2 and TRBJ2-3, with 9 positions matching TRBD2. The CDR3 sequence is 15 residues long. The J segment lost 4 bases and the V segment lost 5 bases, leaving 7 bases of the junction unmatched. Germline CDR1 SGHTA, CDR2 FQGNSA.

To note about this clonotype: A much larger clone differs from this one at a single base, so this may be a read error. The chain joins TRBV4-1 to TRBJ2-5; possibly TRBD1 or TRBD2 for D (5 bases each). This CDR3 is 14 amino acids long. Germline CDR1 and CDR2: MGHRA and YSYEKL. The germline V and J ends were trimmed by 6 bases and 0 bases, with 11 bases remaining between them. The CDR3 sequence is CASRPGTDQETQYF. The CDR3, as DNA: TGCGCCAGCAGGCCCGGGACGGACCAAGAGACCCAGTACTTC.

The chain recombines TRBV9 with TRBJ2-7; TRBD2 matches 10 bases. Germline V CDR1 and CDR2: SGDLS, YYNGEE. This CDR3 has 18 amino acids. The V gene end was trimmed by 0 bases and the J gene end by 0 bases; junction bases not matched to a gene: 9. In DNA form, the CDR3 reads TGTGCCAGCAGCGTAGGGACTAGCGGCCCCGGGGGCTCCTACGAGCAGTACTTC. Its protein is CASSVGTSGPGGSYEQYF.

This clonotype was counted at least ten times. The germline gene is not matched at one end of the junction; a read error may be the cause. The chain is built from TRBV7-7 and TRBJ2-7, with D uncertain. The CDR3 loop spans 13 amino acids. The germline V gene has CDR1 SSHAT and CDR2 FNYEAQ (reference sequence). CDR3 in DNA: TGTGCTAGCAGCTTGGGCCCGTTGAACGAGCAGTACTTC. Protein sequence: CASSLGPLNEQYF.